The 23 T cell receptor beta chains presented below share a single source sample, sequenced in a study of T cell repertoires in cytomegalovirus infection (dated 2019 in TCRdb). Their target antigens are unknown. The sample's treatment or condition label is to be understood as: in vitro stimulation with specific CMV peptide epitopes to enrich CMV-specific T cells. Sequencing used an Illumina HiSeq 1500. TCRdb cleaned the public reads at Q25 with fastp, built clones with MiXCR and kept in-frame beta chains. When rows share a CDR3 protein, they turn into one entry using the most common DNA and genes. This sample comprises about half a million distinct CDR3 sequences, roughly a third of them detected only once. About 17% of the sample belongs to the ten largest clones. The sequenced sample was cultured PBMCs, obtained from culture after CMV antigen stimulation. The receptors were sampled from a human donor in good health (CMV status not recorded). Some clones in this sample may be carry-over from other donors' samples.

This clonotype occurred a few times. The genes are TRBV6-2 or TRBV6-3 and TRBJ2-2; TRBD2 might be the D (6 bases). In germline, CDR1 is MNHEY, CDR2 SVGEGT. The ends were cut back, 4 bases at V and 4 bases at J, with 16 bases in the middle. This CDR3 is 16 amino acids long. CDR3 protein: CASSSFGGAITGELFF. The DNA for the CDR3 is TGTGCCAGCAGTTCCTTTGGAGGGGCGATCACCGGGGAGCTGTTTTTT.

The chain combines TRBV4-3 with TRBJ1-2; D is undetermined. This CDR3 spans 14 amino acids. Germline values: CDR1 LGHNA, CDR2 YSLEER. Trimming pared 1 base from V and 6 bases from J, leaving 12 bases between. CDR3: CASSQARFGDGYTF. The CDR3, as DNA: TGCGCCAGCAGCCAAGCCAGGTTTGGTGATGGCTACACCTTC.

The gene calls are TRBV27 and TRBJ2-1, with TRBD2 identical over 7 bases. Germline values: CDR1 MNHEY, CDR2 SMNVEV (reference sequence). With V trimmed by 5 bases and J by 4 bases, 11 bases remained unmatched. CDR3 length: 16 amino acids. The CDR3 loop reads CASSVLSPGGYNEQFF. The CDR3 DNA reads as TGTGCCAGCAGTGTCCTTAGTCCGGGGGGATACAATGAGCAGTTCTTC.

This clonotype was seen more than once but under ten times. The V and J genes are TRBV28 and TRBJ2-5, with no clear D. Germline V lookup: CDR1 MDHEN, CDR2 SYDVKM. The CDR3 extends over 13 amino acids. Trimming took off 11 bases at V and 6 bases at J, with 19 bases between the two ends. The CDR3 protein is CAGSAWGFQTQYF. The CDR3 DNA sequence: TGTGCCGGTTCAGCCTGGGGTTTTCAGACCCAGTACTTC.

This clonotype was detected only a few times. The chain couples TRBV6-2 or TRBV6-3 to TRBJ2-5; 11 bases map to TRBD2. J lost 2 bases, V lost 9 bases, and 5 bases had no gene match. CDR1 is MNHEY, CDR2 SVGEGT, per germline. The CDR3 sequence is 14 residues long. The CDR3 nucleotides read TGTGCCAGTCTGACTAGCGGGATACAAGAGACCCAGTACTTC. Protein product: CASLTSGIQETQYF.

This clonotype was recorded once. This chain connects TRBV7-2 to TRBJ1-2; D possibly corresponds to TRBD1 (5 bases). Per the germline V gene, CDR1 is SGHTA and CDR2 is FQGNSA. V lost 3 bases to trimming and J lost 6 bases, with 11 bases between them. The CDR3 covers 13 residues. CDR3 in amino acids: CASSFESGDGYTF. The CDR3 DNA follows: TGTGCCAGCAGCTTCGAGTCGGGGGATGGCTACACCTTC.

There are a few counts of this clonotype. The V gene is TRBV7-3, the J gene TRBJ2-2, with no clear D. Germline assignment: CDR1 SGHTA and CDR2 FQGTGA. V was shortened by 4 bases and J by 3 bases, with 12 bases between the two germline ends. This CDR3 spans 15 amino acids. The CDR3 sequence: CASSSRARDTGELFF. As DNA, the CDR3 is TGTGCCAGCAGCTCCCGCGCTCGCGACACCGGGGAGCTGTTTTTT.

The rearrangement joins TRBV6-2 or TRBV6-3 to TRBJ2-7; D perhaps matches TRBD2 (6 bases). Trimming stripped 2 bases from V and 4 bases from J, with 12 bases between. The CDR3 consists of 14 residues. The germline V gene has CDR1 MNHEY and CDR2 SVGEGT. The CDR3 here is CASSYGTYRYEQYF. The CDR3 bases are TGTGCCAGCAGTTACGGGACTTATCGATACGAGCAGTACTTC.

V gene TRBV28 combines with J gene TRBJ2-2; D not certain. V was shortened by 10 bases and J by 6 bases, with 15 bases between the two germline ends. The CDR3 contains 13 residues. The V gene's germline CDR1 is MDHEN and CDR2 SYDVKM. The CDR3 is CATPGLPSGELFF. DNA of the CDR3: TGTGCCACCCCCGGGCTACCATCCGGGGAGCTGTTTTTT. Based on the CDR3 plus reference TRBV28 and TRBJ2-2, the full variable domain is DVKVTQSSRYLVKRTGEKVFLECVQDMDHENMFWYRQDPGLGLRLIYFSYDVKMKEKGDIPEGYSVSREKKERFSLILESASTNQTSMYLCATPGLPSGELFFGEGSRLTVL.

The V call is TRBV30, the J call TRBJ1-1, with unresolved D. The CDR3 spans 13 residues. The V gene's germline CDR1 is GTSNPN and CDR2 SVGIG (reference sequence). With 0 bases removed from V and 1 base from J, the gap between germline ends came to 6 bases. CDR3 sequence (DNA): TGTGCCTGGAGTGTCGGTGGGAACACTGAAGCTTTCTTT. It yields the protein CAWSVGGNTEAFF.

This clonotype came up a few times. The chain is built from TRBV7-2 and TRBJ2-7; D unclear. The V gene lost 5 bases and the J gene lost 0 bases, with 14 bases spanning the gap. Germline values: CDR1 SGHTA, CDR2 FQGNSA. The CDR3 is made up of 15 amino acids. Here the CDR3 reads CASSPFQQSSYEQYF. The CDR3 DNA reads TGTGCCAGCAGCCCATTCCAGCAGAGCTCCTACGAGCAGTACTTC.

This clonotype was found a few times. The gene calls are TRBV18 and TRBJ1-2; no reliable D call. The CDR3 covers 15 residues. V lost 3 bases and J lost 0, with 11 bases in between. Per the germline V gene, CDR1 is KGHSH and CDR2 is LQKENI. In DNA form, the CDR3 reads TGTGCCAGCTCACCCCCAAGGACGGCTAACTATGGCTACACCTTC. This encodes CASSPPRTANYGYTF. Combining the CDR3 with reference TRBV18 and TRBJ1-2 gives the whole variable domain NAGVMQNPRHLVRRRGQEARLRCSPMKGHSHVYWYRQLPEEGLKFMVYLQKENIIDESGMPKERFSAEFPKEGPSILRIQQVVRGDSAAYFCASSPPRTANYGYTFGSGTRLTVV.

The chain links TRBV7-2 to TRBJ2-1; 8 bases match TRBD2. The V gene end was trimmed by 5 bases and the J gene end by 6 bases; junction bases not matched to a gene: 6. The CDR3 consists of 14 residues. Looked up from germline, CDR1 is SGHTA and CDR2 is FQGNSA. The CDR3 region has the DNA TGTGCCAGCAGCCCCTTCGGGGGGGGCAATGAGCAGTTCTTC. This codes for CASSPFGGGNEQFF.

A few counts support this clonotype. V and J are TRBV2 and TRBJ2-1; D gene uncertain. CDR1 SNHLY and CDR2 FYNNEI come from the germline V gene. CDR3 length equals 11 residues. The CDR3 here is CTTTYYNEQFF. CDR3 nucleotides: TGTACTACTACGTACTACAATGAGCAGTTCTTC.

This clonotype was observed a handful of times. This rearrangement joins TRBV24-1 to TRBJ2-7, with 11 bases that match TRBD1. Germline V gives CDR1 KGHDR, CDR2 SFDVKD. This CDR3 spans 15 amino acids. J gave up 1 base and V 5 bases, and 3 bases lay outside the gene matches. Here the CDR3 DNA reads TGTGCCACCAGTGTAGGGACAGGGGGATCCTACGAGCAGTACTTC. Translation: CATSVGTGGSYEQYF.

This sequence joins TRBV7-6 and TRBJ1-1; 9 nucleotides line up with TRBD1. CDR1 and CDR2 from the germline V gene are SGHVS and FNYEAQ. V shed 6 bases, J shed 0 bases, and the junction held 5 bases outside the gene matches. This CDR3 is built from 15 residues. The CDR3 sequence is CASRSDRGMNTEAFF. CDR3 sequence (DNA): TGTGCCAGCAGATCTGACAGGGGGATGAACACTGAAGCTTTCTTT.

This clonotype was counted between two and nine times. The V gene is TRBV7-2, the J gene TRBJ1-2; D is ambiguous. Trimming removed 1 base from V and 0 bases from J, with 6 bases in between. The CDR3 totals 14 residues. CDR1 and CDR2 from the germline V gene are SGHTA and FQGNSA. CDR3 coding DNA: TGTGCCAGCAGCTTAGTTGCGACTAACTATGGCTACACCTTC. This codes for CASSLVATNYGYTF.

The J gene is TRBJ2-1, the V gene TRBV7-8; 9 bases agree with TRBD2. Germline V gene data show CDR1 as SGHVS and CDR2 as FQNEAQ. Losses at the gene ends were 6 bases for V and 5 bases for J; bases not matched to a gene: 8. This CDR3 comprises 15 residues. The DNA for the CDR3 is TGTGCCAGCAGTGCGTCCGGGACTAGCCACAATGAGCAGTTCTTC. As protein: CASSASGTSHNEQFF.

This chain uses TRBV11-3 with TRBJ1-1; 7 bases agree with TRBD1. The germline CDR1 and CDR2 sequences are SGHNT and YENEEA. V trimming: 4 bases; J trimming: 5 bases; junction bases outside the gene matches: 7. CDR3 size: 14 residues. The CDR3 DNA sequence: TGTGCCAGCAGCTCGACAGGGAAGCAGACTGAAGCTTTCTTT. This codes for CASSSTGKQTEAFF. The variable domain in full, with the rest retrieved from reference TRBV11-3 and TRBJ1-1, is EAGVVQSPRYKIIEKKQPVAFWCNPISGHNTLYWYLQNLGQGPELLIRYENEEAVDDSQLPKDRFSAERLKGVDSTLKIQPAELGDSAVYLCASSSTGKQTEAFFGQGTRLTVV.

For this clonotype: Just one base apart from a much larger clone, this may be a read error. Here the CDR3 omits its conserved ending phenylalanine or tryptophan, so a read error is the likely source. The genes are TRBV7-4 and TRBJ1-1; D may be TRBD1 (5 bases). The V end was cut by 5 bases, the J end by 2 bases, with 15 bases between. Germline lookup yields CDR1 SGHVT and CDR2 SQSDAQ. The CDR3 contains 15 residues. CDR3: CASSLGTSENTEAFS. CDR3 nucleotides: TGTGCCAGCAGCCTTGGGACTTCCGAAAACACTGAAGCTTTCTCT.

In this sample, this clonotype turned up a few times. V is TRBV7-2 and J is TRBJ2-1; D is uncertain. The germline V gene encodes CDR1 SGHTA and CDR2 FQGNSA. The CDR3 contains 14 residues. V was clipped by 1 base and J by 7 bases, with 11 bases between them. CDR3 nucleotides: TGTGCCAGCAGCTTAGAGTGGGCTATAAATGAGCAGTTCTTC. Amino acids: CASSLEWAINEQFF.

The CDR3 DNA reads TGTGCCAGCAGCTCTAGCGGGCGAAGCACCGGGGAGCTGTTTTTT. This codes for CASSSSGRSTGELFF. The J gene is TRBJ2-2, the V gene TRBV5-4, with 8 nucleotides matching TRBD2. From germline, CDR1 is SGHNT and CDR2 YYREEE (reference sequence). The CDR3 spans 15 residues. The V gene end was trimmed by 3 bases and the J gene end by 4 bases; junction bases not matched to a gene: 5.

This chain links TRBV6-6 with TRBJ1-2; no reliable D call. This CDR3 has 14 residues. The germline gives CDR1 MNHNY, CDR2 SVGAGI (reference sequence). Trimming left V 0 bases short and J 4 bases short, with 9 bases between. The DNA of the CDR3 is TGTGCCAGCAGTTACTCGGGTCAGTCCTATGGCTACACCTTC. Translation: CASSYSGQSYGYTF.